The rows below give T cell receptor beta chains drawn from one sample of a study of CD8+ T cells in alopecia areata. The data were produced by immunoSEQ multiplex PCR, yet TCRdb's version contains in-frame clones alone and is incomplete. The sample has around 160,000 clones, around 50% seen once. Sequenced: CD4+ T cells sorted from blood. These receptor sequences come from a human donor with alopecia areata. Both conserved end residues are part of each CDR3. A D gene is named only where the DNA matches it firmly.

TRBJ1-2,TRBV7-9,-,CASSLASDNYGYTF
TRBJ1-2,TRBV28,-,CASSRRGNGYTF
-,TRBV7-8,-,CASSPPRQETQYF
TRBJ2-4,TRBV5-6,TRBD2,CASSLAGGNIQYF
TRBJ2-1,TRBV6-6,TRBD1,CASHIPPGQGGNEQFF
TRBJ1-5,TRBV29-1,-,CSVEPGHNQPQHF
TRBJ1-5,TRBV30,-,CAWSSQGRQPQHF
TRBJ2-7,TRBV5-4,TRBD2,CASSPGLAGAPTYEQYF
TRBJ2-7,TRBV10-3,TRBD2,CATTSDENYEQYF
TRBJ2-7,TRBV28,TRBD2,CASRAGGPSHEQYF
TRBJ2-1,TRBV29-1,-,CSVGGRGSRSNEQFF
TRBJ2-1,TRBV29-1,-,CSGGTVLSNEQFF
TRBJ2-7,TRBV6-1,TRBD2,CASRLRDYYEQYF
TRBJ2-2,TRBV27,-,CASSLRWRGHGELFF
TRBJ2-1,TRBV4-1,TRBD2,CASRTSGRRDEQFF
TRBJ2-1,TRBV10-1,TRBD2,CASSGAGGSYNEQFF
TRBJ2-1,TRBV11-2,TRBD2,CASSLGIFGTSGNEQFF
TRBJ2-7,TRBV5-4,-,CASTKSLIGSVYEQYF
TRBJ2-1,TRBV5-1,-,CASSLAGRLGEQFF
TRBJ1-2,TRBV28,-,CASSLRRYGYTF
TRBJ2-7,TRBV28,-,CASSPFLGGEQYF
TRBJ1-2,TRBV5-1,-,CASSYNRDTSPRYTF
TRBJ1-2,TRBV30,-,CAVYGYTF
TRBJ2-1,TRBV28,-,CASSLTRDLPQQFF
TRBJ2-1,TRBV29-1,TRBD2,CSVSGRVSYNEQFF
TRBJ2-7,TRBV13,TRBD2,CASSSKTGTSGSSYEQYF
TRBJ1-1,TRBV4-1,-,CASSQVPGPRDTEAFF
TRBJ2-2,TRBV5-1,-,CASSSGQRTGELFF
TRBJ2-1,TRBV9,-,CASSVALSPYNEQFF
TRBJ1-1,TRBV5-6,-,CASSRVEVGTEAFF
TRBJ1-5,TRBV5-1,TRBD1,CASSLGTGNQPQHF
TRBJ2-4,TRBV4-1,TRBD1,CASSQVDRDKNIQYF
TRBJ2-1,TRBV9,-,CASSAETTSNEQFF
TRBJ2-1,TRBV29-1,-,CSVVGHNEQFF
TRBJ2-1,TRBV7-9,-,CASSSGTLARNEQFF
TRBJ2-4,TRBV23-1,-,CARCHGGAKNIQYF
TRBJ2-1,TRBV5-1,-,CASSWDWMEQFF
TRBJ2-7,TRBV7-9,-,CASSLGQRVDEQYF
TRBJ2-7,TRBV5-6,-,CASSSTGTYTYEQYF
TRBJ1-1,TRBV10-3,-,CAIKGAPNTEAFF
TRBJ2-3,TRBV2,-,CASVLQAVSTDTQYF
TRBJ2-7,TRBV28,-,CASSLGSYEQYF
TRBJ1-1,TRBV7-2,-,CASSLSLGTANTEAFF
TRBJ1-1,TRBV19,-,CASRVGGNTEAFF
TRBJ1-1,TRBV30,-,CAWSESGVSGFDPAFF
TRBJ2-1,TRBV30,-,CAWSTGWGEQFF
TRBJ2-6,TRBV6-5,-,CASSRSGANVLTF
TRBJ2-1,TRBV19,TRBD2,CASSRFGSGRPGGNEQFF
TRBJ2-7,TRBV5-4,-,CASSLEVGGSYEQYF
TRBJ2-2,TRBV7-9,-,CASSPYQAGELFF
TRBJ1-2,TRBV6-5,-,CASSYSVSGYHGYTF
TRBJ2-7,TRBV5-1,-,CASSASAYEQYF
TRBJ1-1,TRBV2,-,CASLQESGSDAFF
TRBJ2-2,TRBV5-1,-,CASSLGDTGELFF
TRBJ2-3,TRBV30,-,CAWSVGGSTDTQYF
TRBJ1-1,TRBV7-9,-,CASSPSGTEAFF
TRBJ1-1,TRBV27,TRBD1,CASSSPPTGVTEAFF
TRBJ2-3,TRBV11-2,-,CASSIGPNTDTQYF